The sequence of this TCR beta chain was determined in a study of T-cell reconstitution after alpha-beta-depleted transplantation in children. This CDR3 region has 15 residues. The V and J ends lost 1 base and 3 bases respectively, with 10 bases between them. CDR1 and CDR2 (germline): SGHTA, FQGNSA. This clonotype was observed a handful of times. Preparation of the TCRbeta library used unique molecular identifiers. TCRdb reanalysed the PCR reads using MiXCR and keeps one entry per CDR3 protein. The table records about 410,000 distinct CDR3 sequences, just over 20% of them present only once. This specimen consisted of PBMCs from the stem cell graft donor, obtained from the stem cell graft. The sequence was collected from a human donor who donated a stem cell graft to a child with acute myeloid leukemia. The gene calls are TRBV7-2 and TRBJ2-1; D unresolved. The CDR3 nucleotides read TGTGCCAGCAGCTTAGTCGGGCAGATCTACAATGAGCAGTTCTTC. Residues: CASSLVGQIYNEQFF.